This TCR beta chain emerged from a study of CD8 T cells in ankylosing spondylitis. Points on this clonotype: Its target is not known.

This CDR3 spans 15 amino acids. V lost 4 bases and J lost 4; bases outside the gene matches: 10. Looked up from germline, CDR1 is SGDLS and CDR2 is YYNGEE. Study-wide findings and caveats: Previous work reported some of these motif variants in the synovial fluid and blood of reactive arthritis.

MiXCR, applied by TCRdb to the 5' RACE reads, yields one record per CDR3 protein. Of more than 110,000 distinct CDR3 sequences in the sample, roughly 8% were seen once. The source of this sequence is a male donor with ankylosing spondylitis. Sequenced: synovial fluid, either unsorted or a sorted T cell fraction (not recorded which). The chain combines TRBV9 with TRBJ1-2; 7 nucleotides match TRBD1. The DNA for the CDR3 is TGTGCCAGCAGCCCCCGACAGGGCGCATTCTATGGCTACACCTTC. Translated, it gives CASSPRQGAFYGYTF.